Listed below are T cell receptor beta chains from one sample, sequenced in a study of neoadjuvant nivolumab and ipilimumab in lung cancer. Measured with immunoSEQ multiplex PCR; TCRdb has only the in-frame clones, and not every one. The table has about 27,000 clones, more than 75% seen once. The material was tumor tissue, obtained after neoadjuvant nivolumab, alone or with ipilimumab, at or shortly before surgery. The receptors were gathered from an adult with non-small cell lung cancer. CDR3s include the opening cysteine and the closing phenylalanine or tryptophan. A D gene is named only where the DNA matches it firmly. Size tells how often a clone was seen (once, few, many) or the class of an expanded clone, and some rows leave it out.

j_call d_call clone_size v_call cdr3_aa cdr3_nt
TRBJ2-1 NA NA TRBV10-3 CAIGGDNEQFF TGTGCCATCGGCGGGGACAATGAGCAGTTCTTC
TRBJ2-3 NA NA TRBV5-4 CASSTSGSSTDTQYF TGTGCCAGCAGCACCAGCGGATCTAGCACAGATACGCAGTATTTT
TRBJ2-5 NA NA TRBV5-4 CASSLELEETQYF TGTGCCAGCAGCTTGGAACTAGAAGAGACCCAGTACTTC
TRBJ1-2 TRBD1 NA TRBV15 CATSRERTGTISYTF TGTGCCACCAGCAGAGAGAGGACAGGGACAATAAGCTACACCTTC
TRBJ2-7 NA NA TRBV29-1 CSVGEGYEQYF TGCAGCGTGGGCGAGGGCTACGAGCAGTACTTC
TRBJ1-6 TRBD1 NA TRBV6-6 CASSYSNRGESPLHF TGTGCCAGCAGTTACTCTAACAGGGGTGAATCACCCCTCCACTTT
TRBJ1-6 TRBD1 NA TRBV19 CASSLTGPQGTLHF TGTGCCAGTAGCCTGACAGGGCCCCAAGGAACCCTCCACTTT
TRBJ1-2 NA NA TRBV28 CASSEDKAYGYTF TGTGCCAGCAGTGAAGACAAAGCCTATGGCTACACCTTC
TRBJ2-7 TRBD2 NA TRBV7-2 CASSLDSSGVFEQYF TGTGCCAGCAGCTTAGACTCTAGCGGGGTCTTCGAGCAGTACTTC
TRBJ1-5 NA NA TRBV7-8 CASSLKSSGWQPQHF TGTGCCAGCAGCCTAAAAAGCAGTGGCTGGCAGCCCCAGCATTTT
TRBJ1-1 NA NA TRBV7-2 CASSLAFTGGGAFF TGTGCCAGCAGCTTAGCCTTTACAGGCGGGGGAGCTTTCTTT
TRBJ2-1 TRBD2 NA TRBV7-2 CASSLDGRGGRNEQFF TGTGCCAGCAGCTTAGACGGGCGGGGGGGCAGAAATGAGCAGTTCTTC
TRBJ2-1 TRBD2 NA TRBV5-6 CASSLVSGGAANEQFF TGTGCCAGCAGCTTGGTTAGCGGGGGGGCCGCGAATGAGCAGTTCTTC
TRBJ2-3 NA NA TRBV2 CASSVVGDTQYF TGTGCCAGCAGTGTAGTTGGGGATACGCAGTATTTT
TRBJ1-6 TRBD1 NA TRBV7-6 CASSLGDRGNSPLHF TGTGCCAGCAGCTTAGGGGACAGGGGTAATTCACCCCTCCACTTT
TRBJ1-6 NA once TRBV2 CASSLTESPLHF TGTGCCAGCAGTTTGACAGAATCACCCCTCCACTTT
TRBJ1-2 NA NA TRBV28 CASRSNRERHGYTF TGTGCCAGCAGAAGCAACAGGGAAAGGCATGGCTACACCTTC
TRBJ2-1 TRBD2 NA TRBV7-3 CASSLGLAGHNEQFF TGTGCCAGCAGCTTAGGGCTAGCGGGGCACAATGAGCAGTTCTTC
TRBJ2-3 NA NA TRBV18 CASSPGAGADTQYF TGTGCCAGCTCACCAGGGGCAGGGGCAGATACGCAGTATTTT
TRBJ2-3 TRBD1 NA TRBV6-1 CASSRQGASTDTQYF TGTGCCAGCAGCAGACAGGGAGCTAGCACAGATACGCAGTATTTT
TRBJ2-5 NA NA TRBV5-1 CASSSGGPFRETQYF TGCGCCAGCAGCTCCGGGGGGCCGTTTAGGGAGACCCAGTACTTC
TRBJ1-6 NA once TRBV4-3 CASSLSGGLGSPLHF TGCGCCAGCAGCCTCTCGGGGGGGCTCGGGTCACCCCTCCACTTT
TRBJ2-7 NA NA TRBV7-9 CASSLRLEADSYEQYF TGTGCCAGCAGCTTACGCCTCGAGGCCGACTCCTACGAGCAGTACTTC
TRBJ1-6 NA NA TRBV7-9 CASSSPGPRSDSPLHF TGTGCCAGCAGCTCTCCGGGACCCCGGTCGGATTCACCCCTCCACTTT
TRBJ2-2 NA NA TRBV7-3 CASSLYSSGELFF TGTGCCAGCAGCTTATACTCTTCCGGGGAGCTGTTTTTT
TRBJ1-2 TRBD1 NA TRBV5-6 CASSSDRRFDYGYTF TGTGCCAGCAGCTCGGACAGGAGATTCGACTATGGCTACACCTTC
TRBJ2-7 TRBD2 NA TRBV15 CATSRGLAGGYEQYF TGTGCCACCAGCAGGGGACTAGCGGGGGGGTACGAGCAGTACTTC
TRBJ1-2 NA NA TRBV4-3 CASSQDGVAGYTF TGCGCCAGCAGCCAAGACGGGGTGGCTGGCTACACCTTC
TRBJ2-1 TRBD2 NA TRBV7-2 CASSFPKTSGGYNEQFF TGTGCCAGCAGCTTCCCTAAAACTAGCGGGGGGTACAATGAGCAGTTCTTC
TRBJ2-2 NA few TRBV6-5 CASSYDSGTGELFF TGTGCCAGCAGTTATGACAGCGGCACCGGGGAGCTGTTTTTT
TRBJ2-7 NA once TRBV6-5 CASSYSYGAEQYF TGTGCCAGCAGTTACTCGTATGGCGCCGAGCAGTACTTC
TRBJ1-1 TRBD1 NA TRBV30 CAWEAGRGPTEAFF TGTGCCTGGGAAGCAGGCAGGGGGCCCACTGAAGCTTTCTTT
TRBJ1-5 NA NA TRBV5-6 CASSLGAGVNQPQHF TGTGCCAGCAGCTTGGGAGCAGGGGTCAATCAGCCCCAGCATTTT
TRBJ2-5 NA NA TRBV11-2 CASSLEPSFETQYF TGTGCCAGCAGCTTAGAGCCATCTTTTGAGACCCAGTACTTC
TRBJ1-2 NA NA TRBV2 CASREQATLYGYTF TGTGCCAGCAGGGAACAGGCCACCCTCTATGGCTACACCTTC
TRBJ2-1 TRBD2 NA TRBV4-1 CASSHLLAGENEQFF TGCGCCAGCAGCCATTTACTAGCGGGCGAAAATGAGCAGTTCTTC
TRBJ1-1 NA NA TRBV18 CASSPGGLGEAFF TGTGCCAGCTCACCAGGGGGGTTGGGTGAAGCTTTCTTT
TRBJ2-3 TRBD2 once TRBV5-1 CASSLGLAESTDTQYF TGCGCCAGCAGCTTGGGACTAGCGGAAAGCACAGATACGCAGTATTTT
TRBJ1-2 NA NA TRBV4-3 CASSQGVWRTSQNYGYTF TGCGCCAGCAGCCAAGGAGTCTGGAGGACATCTCAAAACTATGGCTACACCTTC
TRBJ2-7 TRBD2 NA TRBV5-1 CASSLVSGGEEQYF TGCGCCAGCAGCTTGGTTAGCGGGGGCGAAGAGCAGTACTTC
TRBJ2-1 NA once TRBV29-1 CSADRMENEQFF TGCAGCGCCGACAGGATGGAGAATGAGCAGTTCTTC
TRBJ2-1 TRBD1 NA TRBV5-6 CASSPPGTGWKEQFF TGTGCCAGCAGCCCACCCGGGACAGGGTGGAAGGAGCAGTTCTTC
TRBJ1-6 NA few TRBV30 CAWSRGLGYNSPLHF TGTGCCTGGAGTAGGGGCTTGGGATATAATTCACCCCTCCACTTT
TRBJ1-2 NA NA TRBV5-6 CASSLGQWVGADGYTF TGTGCCAGCAGCTTGGGGCAGTGGGTGGGGGCCGATGGCTACACCTTC
TRBJ1-5 NA NA TRBV4-3 CASSQDVGNQPQHF TGCGCCAGCAGCCAAGATGTAGGAAATCAGCCCCAGCATTTT
TRBJ2-2 NA NA TRBV11-3 CASSSSGELFF TGTGCCAGCAGTTCGAGCGGGGAGCTGTTTTTT